This T cell receptor beta chain was retrieved from a study of shared clonotypes between healthy human individuals. Details on this clone: Its target is not known.

The CDR3 totals 15 residues. CDR1 and CDR2 from the germline V gene are SGHRS and YFSETQ. Unmatched junction bases numbered 5, after V lost 2 bases and J lost 3 bases. Profiling relied on immunoSEQ multiplex PCR, and the TCRdb table lists in-frame clones only, not all of them. The sample lists 300,000 to 350,000 clones; about 70% were seen once. A CD45RA-negative memory subset and a CD45RA+ naive subset were separated from the CD4+ cells. Study conclusions and caveats: Non-shared clonotypes showed lower generation probabilities than clonotypes common to all four donors. Naive subsets generally exceeded memory subsets in estimated richness. The researchers took only blood, and tissue repertoires probably look different.

This TCR derives from a man aged 25 to 40 in good health. The chain carries TRBV5-1 and TRBJ2-1; 7 bases are shared with TRBD1. What was sequenced was memory CD4+ T cells sorted from blood. Subset specified: CD45RA-negative fraction. CDR3 DNA: TGCGCCAGCAGCTTCCTACAGGGGAGCTACAATGAGCAGTTCTTC. It translates to CASSFLQGSYNEQFF. The entire variable domain, with the rest obtained from reference TRBV5-1 and TRBJ2-1, is as follows: KAGVTQTPRYLIKTRGQQVTLSCSPISGHRSVSWYQQTPGQGLQFLFEYFSETQRNKGNFPGRFSGRQFSNSRSEMNVSTLELGDSALYLCASSFLQGSYNEQFFGPGTRLTVL.